The present TCR beta chain was sequenced within a study of T cell changes during pregnancy in multiple sclerosis. Only in-frame clones appear in the TCRdb table, and some are missing; sequencing was by immunoSEQ multiplex PCR. The data hold roughly 45,000 clones, with 93% observed a single time. Only a few counts were recorded for this clone. CDR3 size: 16 residues. The V and J ends lost 5 bases and 6 bases respectively, with 22 bases between them. From germline, CDR1 is SEHNR and CDR2 FQNEAQ (reference sequence). The receptor comes from a female donor with multiple sclerosis, enrolled in a pregnancy study. Source: CD8+ T cells from peripheral blood mononuclear cells, taken after pregnancy. This rearrangement joins TRBV7-9 to TRBJ1-2; no definite D call. This chain's CDR3 is CASSPPVLTGINGYTF. The DNA for the CDR3 is TGTGCCAGCAGCCCACCAGTACTTACGGGGATCAATGGCTACACCTTC.